The 18 T cell receptor beta chains given below trace back to one sample, sequenced in a study of control samples from healthy donors and cancer patients. Some clones are missing from TCRdb's copy, which holds only in-frame ones; the method was immunoSEQ multiplex PCR. The data hold some 94,000 clones, with 85% to 90% observed a single time. Sample: PBMCs. These receptors originate from a woman in her forties or fifties with colorectal cancer.

The V call is TRBV7-2, the J call TRBJ1-3; 9 positions match TRBD1. This CDR3 is 16 amino acids long. CDR1 is SGHTA, CDR2 FQGNSA, per germline. Trimming cost V 5 bases and J 2 bases; bases outside gene matches: 7. CDR3 protein: CASSPQGTGPGNTIYF. The CDR3, as DNA: TGTGCCAGCAGCCCCCAAGGGACAGGGCCTGGAAACACCATATATTTT.

V gene TRBV6-1 combines with J gene TRBJ1-4; D call uncertain. Germline V lookup: CDR1 MNHNS, CDR2 SASEGT. The CDR3 is 14 amino acids. Between the trimmed V and J ends, which lost 2 bases and 6 bases, there was a span of 10 bases. The CDR3 DNA sequence: TGTGCCAGCAGTGAATCGAGAGGGTATGAAAAACTGTTTTTT. Its protein is CASSESRGYEKLFF.

The chain couples TRBV30 to TRBJ1-1; D is perhaps TRBD1 (5 bases). The CDR3 loop spans 14 amino acids. CDR1 and CDR2 from the germline V gene are GTSNPN and SVGIG (reference sequence). The ends were cut back, 1 base at V and 1 base at J, with 10 bases in the middle. The CDR3 spells CAWSAGLSNTEAFF. CDR3 nucleotides: TGTGCCTGGAGTGCGGGACTGTCGAACACTGAAGCTTTCTTT.

The chain links TRBV30 to TRBJ1-2; TRBD1 aligns across 8 bases. Germline CDR1 is GTSNPN and CDR2 is SVGIG (reference sequence). Germline trimming cut 1 base from V and 4 bases from J; bases unmatched to any gene: 11. The CDR3 spans 16 residues. The CDR3 sequence is CAWSAKNRGKFYGYTF. DNA of the CDR3: TGTGCCTGGAGTGCTAAAAACAGGGGGAAATTCTATGGCTACACCTTC.

This rearrangement joins TRBV4-3 to TRBJ2-5, with a tentative D call TRBD2 (5 bases). V lost 0 bases, J lost 5 bases, and 7 bases lay in between. The CDR3 contains 13 residues. Germline CDR1 LGHNA, CDR2 YSLEER. The CDR3 coding sequence is TGCGCCAGCAGCCAAGACCGCGGGGAGACCCAGTACTTC. Protein product: CASSQDRGETQYF.

The chain recombines TRBV6-5 with TRBJ1-5, with a weak D call TRBD1 (5 bases). The CDR3 extends over 13 amino acids. The V gene lost 6 bases and the J gene lost 5 bases, with 11 bases spanning the gap. Germline assignment: CDR1 MNHEY and CDR2 SVGAGI. The CDR3 here is CASSPGGDQPQHF. For the CDR3, the DNA is TGTGCCAGCAGCCCGGGGGGGGATCAGCCCCAGCATTTT.

In its sample, this clone was seen once. CDR3 amino acids: CASSPVGPGEQYV. The CDR3 DNA reads TGTGCCAGCTCACCCGTGGGGCCCGGCGAGCAGTACGTC. V gene TRBV18 combines with J gene TRBJ2-7, with D possibly TRBD1 on 5 matching bases. V was trimmed by 3 bases and J by 6 bases, leaving 12 bases between them. The V gene's germline CDR1 is KGHSH and CDR2 LQKENI. The CDR3 is 13 amino acids.

CDR3 amino acids: CASSLAGPSGNTIYF. The CDR3 coding sequence is TGCGCCAGCAGCTTGGCCGGGCCCTCTGGAAACACCATATATTTT. J is TRBJ1-3 and V is TRBV5-1; D uncertain. The CDR3 loop spans 15 amino acids. The germline V gene has CDR1 SGHRS and CDR2 YFSETQ. The V and J ends lost 0 bases and 0 bases respectively, with 7 bases between them.

J is TRBJ2-2 and V is TRBV2; 7 bases agree with TRBD1. The CDR3 is 15 amino acids. Germline CDR1 and CDR2: SNHLY and FYNNEI. The V gene end was trimmed by 7 bases and the J gene end by 0 bases; junction bases not matched to a gene: 5. The CDR3 coding sequence is TGTGCCAGCAACACTCAGGGGGCGAACACCGGGGAGCTGTTTTTT. This translates into CASNTQGANTGELFF.

This chain joins TRBV28 and TRBJ2-3; TRBD2 is a possible D gene (6 bases). Trimming cost V 3 bases and J 2 bases, with 9 bases left between them. Germline loops: CDR1 MDHEN, CDR2 SYDVKM. CDR3 length: 14 amino acids. CDR3 coding DNA: TGTGCCAGCAGTTTGGCGGGGTCCACAGATACGCAGTATTTT. Translating gives CASSLAGSTDTQYF.

This clone appeared a few times. The CDR3 here is CATSQRGQVFGEKLFF. CDR3 sequence (DNA): TGTGCCACCTCACAACGGGGACAGGTTTTTGGTGAAAAACTGTTTTTT. The genes are TRBV19 and TRBJ1-4; 8 nucleotides match TRBD1. J lost 7 bases, V lost 10 bases, and 17 bases had no gene match. CDR3 length equals 16 residues. Germline assignment: CDR1 LNHDA and CDR2 SQIVND (reference sequence). Full variable domain (missing parts from reference TRBV19 and TRBJ1-4): DGGITQSPKYLFRKEGQNVTLSCEQNLNHDAMYWYRQDPGQGLRLIYYSQIVNDFQKGDIAEGYSVSREKKESFPLTVTSAQKNPTAFYLCATSQRGQVFGEKLFFGSGTQLSVL.

The chain carries TRBV6-5 and TRBJ1-1; weak D call: TRBD1 (5 bases). The CDR3 covers 14 residues. Germline CDR1 is MNHEY and CDR2 is SVGAGI. Deletions cut 6 bases from V and 0 bases from J, with 11 bases between. This CDR3 is CASSLTAMNTEAFF. CDR3 nucleotide sequence: TGTGCCAGCAGCTTGACAGCTATGAACACTGAAGCTTTCTTT.

V and J are TRBV28 and TRBJ2-3, with 13 bases that match TRBD2. Trimming cost V 6 bases and J 1 base; bases outside gene matches: 1. CDR1 is MDHEN, CDR2 SYDVKM, per germline. This CDR3 is built from 15 residues. The CDR3 spells CASRTSGGGTDTQYF. DNA of the CDR3: TGTGCCAGCAGAACTAGCGGGGGGGGCACAGATACGCAGTATTTT.

This chain links TRBV27 with TRBJ2-1; 10 positions match TRBD2. The CDR3 is made up of 16 amino acids. V gave up 2 bases and J gave up 9 bases; unmatched junction bases: 10. CDR1 and CDR2 (germline): MNHEY, SMNVEV (reference sequence). The CDR3: CASSLGAGGRVIEQFF. The CDR3 DNA sequence: TGTGCCAGCAGTTTAGGAGCGGGGGGGCGTGTGATTGAGCAGTTCTTC.

V usage is TRBV6-2 or TRBV6-3 and J usage is TRBJ1-5; 7 bases are shared with TRBD1. CDR1 is MNHEY and CDR2 is SVGEGT in the germline V gene. The CDR3 length is 14 residues. Losses at the gene ends were 4 bases for V and 9 bases for J; bases not matched to a gene: 9. Here the CDR3 reads CASSFPQGLGPQHF. As DNA, the CDR3 is TGTGCCAGCAGTTTCCCACAGGGGTTAGGGCCCCAGCATTTT.

The chain carries TRBV19 and TRBJ2-1, with D perhaps TRBD1 (5 bases). The CDR3 is made up of 13 amino acids. Per germline, CDR1 LNHDA and CDR2 SQIVND (reference sequence). The V gene lost 0 bases and the J gene lost 7 bases, with 7 bases spanning the gap. The chain's CDR3 is CASSIDRANEQFF. The CDR3 DNA reads TGTGCCAGTAGTATAGACAGGGCGAATGAGCAGTTCTTC. Variable domain in full (rest from reference TRBV19 and TRBJ2-1): DGGITQSPKYLFRKEGQNVTLSCEQNLNHDAMYWYRQDPGQGLRLIYYSQIVNDFQKGDIAEGYSVSREKKESFPLTVTSAQKNPTAFYLCASSIDRANEQFFGPGTRLTVL.

V gene TRBV7-9 combines with J gene TRBJ1-3; D not certain. Trimming stripped 1 base from V and 9 bases from J, with 19 bases between. The CDR3 has 16 amino acids. Germline CDR1 SEHNR, CDR2 FQNEAQ (reference sequence). The CDR3 here is CASSLGTTQIHGTIYF. CDR3 nucleotides: TGTGCCAGCAGCTTAGGCACCACCCAAATTCACGGCACCATATATTTT. The whole variable domain, remainder taken from reference TRBV7-9 and TRBJ1-3, is DTGVSQNPRHKITKRGQNVTFRCDPISEHNRLYWYRQTLGQGPEFLTYFQNEAQLEKSRLLSDRFSAERPKGSFSTLEIQRTEQGDSAMYLCASSLGTTQIHGTIYFGEGSWLTVV.

The chain carries TRBV15 and TRBJ1-5, with TRBD1 matching 7 bases. CDR3 length equals 14 residues. The germline V gene has CDR1 LNHNV and CDR2 YYDKDF (reference sequence). The V segment lost 5 bases and the J segment 6 bases; nucleotides outside the gene matches: 7. In DNA, the CDR3 is TGTGCCACCAGCGACTCACAGGGGACTCAGCCCCAGCATTTT. The encoded protein is CATSDSQGTQPQHF.